One TCR beta chain is described in this entry. The same CDR3 can be traced to other DNA sequences in this sample. Naive-designated CD8 cells lacked CD45RO, were positively enriched for CCR7, and omitted terminally differentiated effector memory CD45RA+ cells. The data belong to a study of shared clonotypes between healthy human individuals. CDR3 size: 14 residues. V gave up 2 bases and J gave up 2 bases, with 7 bases separating them. CDR1 is MNHEY and CDR2 is SVGAGI in the germline V gene. On sorted subsets, replicate PCRs used approximately 200 ng DNA, or around 30,000 T cell genomes. The assay was immunoSEQ multiplex PCR, and TCRdb's table has in-frame clones only and misses some. The sample holds fewer than 1 million clones, around 96% seen once.

Sequenced input: naive CD8+ T cells sorted from blood. The chain joins TRBV6-5 to TRBJ1-5; D not resolved. This sequence originates from a man aged 25-45 years in good health. The CDR3 DNA reads TGTGCCAGCAGTTACGGGCCAGGCAATCAGCCCCAGCATTTT. This gives the protein CASSYGPGNQPQHF.